This passage covers 20 T cell receptor beta chains from one sample sequenced in a study of T cell changes during pregnancy in multiple sclerosis. Assay: immunoSEQ multiplex PCR; the TCRdb copy retains only in-frame clones and omits some. The table shows under 50,000 clones, with 94% occurring only once. The sample consisted of CD8+ T cells from peripheral blood mononuclear cells, taken in the first trimester of pregnancy. Receptor source: a female donor with multiple sclerosis, enrolled in a pregnancy study.

The chain combines TRBV7-3 with TRBJ2-3; D unclear. The CDR3 covers 12 residues. The V end lost 1 base, the J end lost 4 bases, and 3 bases lay between the germline ends. Germline V gene data show CDR1 as SGHTA and CDR2 as FQGTGA. CDR3: CASSLRADTQYF. The CDR3 DNA reads TGTGCCAGCAGCTTAAGAGCAGATACGCAGTATTTT.

J is TRBJ1-1 and V is TRBV7-9; TRBD1 matches at 8 bases. CDR1 and CDR2 from the germline V gene are SEHNR and FQNEAQ (reference sequence). The CDR3 runs 16 residues. After removal of 7 bases from V and 1 base from J, the junction contained 11 bases not matched to a gene. CDR3 sequence: CASTPRAGQGNTEAFF. The CDR3 DNA follows: TGTGCCAGCACCCCCCGAGCCGGACAGGGGAACACTGAAGCTTTCTTT.

The chain links TRBV7-9 to TRBJ2-2; D may be TRBD1 (6 bases). Germline V gene sequence: CDR1 SEHNR, CDR2 FQNEAQ (reference sequence). CDR3 length: 12 residues. CDR3 loop: CANRARGGELFF. The DNA for the CDR3 is TGTGCAAACAGGGCCCGGGGCGGGGAGCTGTTTTTT.

The genes are TRBV6-5 and TRBJ2-6, with D perhaps matching TRBD2 (6 bases). The CDR3 covers 14 residues. Germline V lookup: CDR1 MNHEY, CDR2 SVGAGI. Trimming pared 8 bases from V and 1 base from J, leaving 9 bases between. CDR3 sequence reads: CASRDFSGANVLTF. The CDR3 DNA reads as TGTGCCAGCCGGGACTTTTCTGGGGCCAACGTCCTGACTTTC.

This clone was seen once. V is TRBV27 and J is TRBJ1-2; D is possibly TRBD1 (5 bases). CDR1 and CDR2 (germline): MNHEY, SMNVEV (reference sequence). V dropped 7 bases and J dropped 6 bases, with 15 bases sitting between them. CDR3 size: 13 residues. Written as DNA, the CDR3 is TGTGCCAGCACCGGAGGGACCCTAGATGGCTACACCTTC. Translated: CASTGGTLDGYTF.

V gene TRBV19 combines with J gene TRBJ2-2; no firm D call. There are 14 residues in the CDR3. Per germline, CDR1 LNHDA and CDR2 SQIVND (reference sequence). V was clipped by 4 bases and J by 4 bases, with 10 bases between them. The CDR3 DNA is TGTGCCAGTAGTAATGCAGTATCCACCGGGGAGCTGTTTTTT. Protein product: CASSNAVSTGELFF.

V is TRBV4-2 and J is TRBJ2-1; 8 nucleotides align to TRBD1. The CDR3 runs to 18 residues. CDR1 and CDR2 (germline): LGHNA, YNFKEQ. Unmatched junction bases numbered 15, after V lost 3 bases and J lost 5 bases. DNA of the CDR3: TGTGCCAGCAGCCATCAAGGACAGGGAAAACTTTTAGACAATGAGCAGTTCTTC. Amino acids: CASSHQGQGKLLDNEQFF.

The chain links TRBV7-2 to TRBJ2-5; maybe TRBD1 (5 bases). The CDR3 loop spans 15 amino acids. Trimming cost V 7 bases and J 1 base, with 16 bases left between them. CDR1 is SGHTA and CDR2 is FQGNSA in the germline V gene. CDR3 region: CASKKRGNRQETQYF. The CDR3 nucleotides are TGTGCCAGCAAGAAAAGGGGAAACCGCCAAGAGACCCAGTACTTC.

The chain carries TRBV6-5 and TRBJ1-2; 7 bases match TRBD1. V lost 4 bases, J lost 4 bases, and 6 bases stayed unmatched. This CDR3 spans 14 amino acids. Germline V gives CDR1 MNHEY, CDR2 SVGAGI. CDR3 in amino acids: CASSFGQGGYGYTF. DNA of the CDR3: TGTGCCAGCAGTTTTGGGCAGGGGGGCTATGGCTACACCTTC.

The chain is built from TRBV19 and TRBJ1-1, with D perhaps TRBD1 (6 bases). The V gene lost 4 bases and the J gene lost 6 bases, with 27 bases spanning the gap. Looked up from germline, CDR1 is LNHDA and CDR2 is SQIVND (reference sequence). This CDR3 is 18 amino acids long. The CDR3 is CASSTLREAGAPRAEAFF. CDR3 in DNA: TGTGCCAGTAGTACCCTCCGGGAGGCGGGGGCTCCGAGGGCTGAAGCTTTCTTT.

The chain links TRBV4-3 to TRBJ1-6; D might be TRBD1 (6 bases). The ends were cut back, 0 bases at V and 6 bases at J, with 18 bases in the middle. This CDR3 region has 18 residues. Germline V lookup: CDR1 LGHNA, CDR2 YSLEER. CDR3 bases: TGCGCCAGCAGCCAAGATGCAGGGAGGGGGTTCTCTAATTCACCCCTCCACTTT. Translation: CASSQDAGRGFSNSPLHF.

The chain combines TRBV10-3 with TRBJ2-7, with TRBD1 matching 9 bases. V was clipped by 4 bases and J by 2 bases; unmatched bases: 12. This CDR3 has 17 residues. From germline, CDR1 is ENHRY and CDR2 SYGVKD. CDR3 amino acids: CAISVQSLTGGTYEQYF. As DNA, the CDR3 is TGTGCCATCAGTGTCCAAAGCCTGACAGGGGGGACCTACGAGCAGTACTTC.

The chain has TRBV4-3 and TRBJ2-7; 8 bases map to TRBD1. V shed 3 bases and J 3 bases; nucleotides not matched to a gene: 4. The CDR3 has 14 residues. Germline V CDR1 and CDR2: LGHNA, YSLEER. The CDR3 is CASSQEQGVYEQYF. DNA of the CDR3: TGCGCCAGCAGCCAGGAACAGGGGGTCTACGAGCAGTACTTC.

The V call is TRBV10-3, the J call TRBJ1-1, with no clear D. V lost 6 bases, J lost 1 base, and 12 bases lay in between. The CDR3 has 14 residues. Germline CDR1 is ENHRY and CDR2 is SYGVKD. The CDR3 here is CAISEYRGNTEAFF. Written as DNA, the CDR3 is TGTGCCATCAGCGAATACCGAGGGAACACTGAAGCTTTCTTT.

In DNA, the CDR3 is TGTGCCAGCAGTACCCGACTAGCGGGATACACCGGGGAGCTGTTTTTT. The encoded protein is CASSTRLAGYTGELFF. The chain couples TRBV28 to TRBJ2-2, with 11 bases fitting TRBD2. V shed 5 bases and J 3 bases; nucleotides not matched to a gene: 5. CDR1 MDHEN and CDR2 SYDVKM come from the germline V gene. CDR3 length: 16 residues.

This sequence joins TRBV27 and TRBJ1-1; D not resolved. The V end lost 5 bases, the J end lost 4 bases, and 11 bases lay between the germline ends. Germline-derived CDR1 and CDR2 are MNHEY and SMNVEV (reference sequence). This CDR3 spans 13 amino acids. CDR3 loop: CASSGMAGTEAFF. CDR3 in DNA: TGTGCCAGCAGTGGGATGGCGGGCACTGAAGCTTTCTTT.

This chain uses TRBV6-5 with TRBJ2-1; possible D gene TRBD1, 6 bases. Germline V gives CDR1 MNHEY, CDR2 SVGAGI. The V end was cut by 7 bases, the J end by 4 bases, with 14 bases between. The CDR3 length is 14 residues. CDR3 in amino acids: CASTGRGEYNEQFF. CDR3 bases: TGTGCCAGCACGGGCAGGGGCGAATACAATGAGCAGTTCTTC.

The chain employs TRBV29-1 and TRBJ2-7, with no clear D. Trimming took 4 bases from V and 0 from J, leaving 7 bases between them. Germline CDR1 SQVTM, CDR2 ANQGSEA. The CDR3 runs 12 residues. The CDR3 is CSVVGPSYEQYF. CDR3 in DNA: TGCAGCGTTGTTGGGCCCTCCTACGAGCAGTACTTC.

The genes are TRBV2 and TRBJ1-1; D not resolved. V lost 5 bases and J 0 bases, leaving 10 bases between the germline ends. The germline V gene has CDR1 SNHLY and CDR2 FYNNEI. The CDR3 is made up of 14 amino acids. The CDR3 coding sequence is TGTGCCAGCAGTTCCGACAACCTGAACACTGAAGCTTTCTTT. Its translation is CASSSDNLNTEAFF.

V is TRBV7-9 and J is TRBJ2-5, with 7 bases identical to TRBD1. The J segment lost 3 bases and the V segment lost 1 base, leaving 14 bases of the junction unmatched. Germline V lookup: CDR1 SEHNR, CDR2 FQNEAQ (reference sequence). This CDR3 is 18 amino acids long. Here the CDR3 reads CASSLVMGSDREEETQYF. DNA for the CDR3: TGTGCCAGCAGCTTAGTTATGGGAAGTGACAGGGAAGAAGAGACCCAGTACTTC. The full variable domain, its missing parts supplied by reference TRBV7-9 and TRBJ2-5, is DTGVSQNPRHKITKRGQNVTFRCDPISEHNRLYWYRQTLGQGPEFLTYFQNEAQLEKSRLLSDRFSAERPKGSFSTLEIQRTEQGDSAMYLCASSLVMGSDREEETQYFGPGTRLLVL.